The subject of this entry is one T cell receptor beta chain. This sample was taken from a study of Ad26.COV2.S vaccination and SARS-CoV-2 variants. Germline V gene lookup returns CDR1 MDHEN and CDR2 SYDVKM. Trimming pared 4 bases from V and 3 bases from J, leaving 14 bases between. The CDR3 is made up of 15 amino acids. TCRdb's copy holds only in-frame clones and misses some; the assay was immunoSEQ multiplex PCR. The table includes 350,000 to 400,000 clones, around nine tenths detected once. Treatment noted: some 20 received Ad26.COV2.S at low or high dose, single or two shots; roughly five received placebo; per-sample allocation not given. Collection of samples fell on day 63 after the first vaccine or placebo injection.

The sample in question was peripheral blood, obtained in a trial of Ad26.COV2.S vaccine versus placebo. This TCR was sampled from a person aged 18-65 years who received the Ad26.COV2.S COVID-19 vaccine or a placebo. The chain combines TRBV28 with TRBJ2-3; D is possibly TRBD1 (6 bases). CDR3 nucleotides: TGTGCCAGCAGTTCCTACAGGGAGAGGACAGATACGCAGTATTTT. Translated, it gives CASSSYRERTDTQYF.